The 5 T cell receptor beta chains below were found in one sample sequenced in a study of human T cells and chemical hapten exposure (dated by TCRdb to the early 2020s). The library was made by RACE. These reads were obtained on a NextSeq 500. TCRdb passed the public sequencing reads through fastp at Q25 and MiXCR, retaining productive beta sequences. Duplicate CDR3 protein sequences are folded into a single record with the most common DNA and genes. The sample profile shows over 300,000 distinct CDR3 sequences; around 5.5% of them were found once. The top ten hold 2.6% of the sample. The sample's time point label, decoded: pre-sensitization, week 0. The meaning of the sample's treatment or condition label: therapeutic diphenylcyclopropenone sensitization with weekly scalp DPC. The sample here was whole blood, taken in connection with sensitization to the hapten diphenylcyclopropenone (DPC). The source is a woman aged 45-59 years with alopecia areata. Some clones in this sample may be carry-over from other donors' samples.

V gene TRBV29-1 combines with J gene TRBJ2-5, with D tentatively TRBD2 (6 bases). Germline V gene data show CDR1 as SQVTM and CDR2 as ANQGSEA. The germline V and J ends were trimmed by 8 bases and 5 bases, with 15 bases remaining between them. The CDR3 covers 12 residues. The CDR3 region is CSSPTSGETQYF. CDR3 coding DNA: TGCAGCTCCCCGACGAGCGGGGAGACCCAGTACTTC.

This chain connects TRBV9 to TRBJ2-1; TRBD1 agrees at 10 bases. The CDR3 is made up of 16 amino acids. The V gene's germline CDR1 is SGDLS and CDR2 YYNGEE. V was pared by 4 bases and J by 4 bases, with 8 bases of the junction left unmatched. For the CDR3, the DNA is TGTGCCAGCAGCCCAAGACAGGGGGCTACTTACAATGAGCAGTTCTTC. Its translation: CASSPRQGATYNEQFF.

This clonotype was picked up many times. The chain has TRBV7-8 and TRBJ2-2; D unresolved. Germline loops: CDR1 SGHVS, CDR2 FQNEAQ. The CDR3 is 16 residues long. With 2 bases removed from V and 0 bases from J, the gap between germline ends came to 10 bases. The CDR3 DNA is TGTGCCAGCAGCTTATCAGGTCTCGCGAACACCGGGGAGCTGTTTTTT. This translates into CASSLSGLANTGELFF.

This clonotype showed up many times. This chain links TRBV2 with TRBJ2-2, with 7 bases that match TRBD2. The CDR3 is 15 amino acids. Germline CDR1 and CDR2: SNHLY and FYNNEI. V was pared by 7 bases and J by 6 bases, with 11 bases of the junction left unmatched. The CDR3 loop reads CASTRQGGSAGELFF. Written as DNA, the CDR3 is TGTGCCAGCACCCGGCAGGGAGGGAGCGCCGGGGAGCTGTTTTTT. The whole variable domain, filled in from reference TRBV2 and TRBJ2-2, reads EPEVTQTPSHQVTQMGQEVILRCVPISNHLYFYWYRQILGQKVEFLVSFYNNEISEKSEIFDDQFSVERPDGSNFTLKIRSTKLEDSAMYFCASTRQGGSAGELFFGEGSRLTVL.

This clonotype was counted many times. The chain has TRBV5-1 and TRBJ2-3, with D uncertain. Germline lookup yields CDR1 SGHRS and CDR2 YFSETQ. V shed 0 bases and J shed 4 bases, with 6 bases lying between them. CDR3 length: 13 residues. The CDR3 nucleotides are TGCGCCAGCAGCTTGGTCGCGCCAGATACGCAGTATTTT. This gives the protein CASSLVAPDTQYF.